A selection of T cell receptor beta chains follows, all from one sample in a study of shared clonotypes between healthy human individuals. Data came from immunoSEQ multiplex PCR; TCRdb stores just in-frame clones and leaves some out. This sample has about 1 million clones, with around 74% found just once. The sample was memory CD4+ T cells sorted from blood. The receptors originated from a man younger than 35 in good health. Both conserved end residues are part of each CDR3.

v_gene	j_gene	CDR3aa
TRBV5-6	TRBJ2-5	CASSSSQGSETQYF
TRBV30	TRBJ1-1	CAWSAQVNTEAFF
TRBV30	TRBJ2-1	CAWSKGASYNEQFF
TRBV10-3	TRBJ2-2	CAITASGIGTGELFF
TRBV6-1	TRBJ2-3	CASSELPGTGQGATDTQYF
TRBV2	TRBJ2-6	CASVDRTPGANVLTF
TRBV28	TRBJ1-4	CASSFSPVGSFWVTNEKLFF
TRBV11-2	TRBJ1-5	CASSLDLGIRSQPQHF
TRBV9	TRBJ2-2	CASSVEARSGELFF
TRBV5-5	TRBJ1-5	CASSLVWPDNQPQHF
TRBV29-1	TRBJ2-5	CSVELETQYF
TRBV7-2	TRBJ2-3	CASSLVSAGLYTDTQYF
TRBV28	TRBJ2-5	CASSLRGGQETQYF
TRBV18	TRBJ2-5	CASSLGLAGGPGQETQYF
TRBV27	TRBJ1-1	CASSITGSGEAFF
TRBV7-2	TRBJ2-3	CASSFAGTSVGDTQYF
TRBV28	TRBJ2-7	CASSFRDRATYEQYF
TRBV7-2	TRBJ1-5	CASSVRGQQPQHF
TRBV6-1	TRBJ1-5	CASSGPIRGANQPQHF
TRBV6-6	TRBJ1-4	CASSYSGTGNEKLFF
TRBV7-2	TRBJ2-1	CASSLGSVNEQFF
TRBV5-1	TRBJ1-5	CASSLDQPQHF
TRBV15	TRBJ1-1	CATSRDPLSGTEAFF
TRBV19	TRBJ1-5	CASTPGQGLRGNQPQHF
TRBV5-1	TRBJ2-1	CASSDTGQGFDEQFF
TRBV5-1	TRBJ2-5	CASSARGQETQYF
TRBV28	TRBJ1-6	CASSFGSVVGSPLHF
TRBV5-5	TRBJ1-5	CASSLGGRESGQPQHF
TRBV15	TRBJ1-1	CATSSLWQTDTEAFF
TRBV6-5	TRBJ1-6	CASSYIISGSNSPLHF
TRBV5-5	TRBJ1-2	CASSLVQGPYGYTF
TRBV15	TRBJ1-1	CATSRAGTGGDEAFF
TRBV19	TRBJ1-1	CASRGPVEAFF
TRBV7-9	TRBJ2-3	CASSPTSGGASTDTQYF
TRBV6-5	TRBJ1-2	CASSPVLGTYGYTF
TRBV11-2	TRBJ1-3	CASSTGASSGNTIYF
TRBV6-1	TRBJ1-2	CAIHWSWGYGYTF
TRBV7-2	TRBJ1-1	CASSLAPQLGAFF
TRBV7-2	TRBJ2-2	CASSPAGAGWTGELFF
TRBV5-1	TRBJ2-3	CASSYQRGSITDTQYF
TRBV29-1	TRBJ2-7	CSVEDQGGQRYEQYF
TRBV7-7	TRBJ2-2	CASSSSGTFAGELFF
TRBV30	TRBJ1-2	CACRTGGYDYGYTF
TRBV5-4	TRBJ1-1	CASSLGRGQNTEAFF
TRBV29-1	TRBJ1-4	CSAGGSTNEKLFF
TRBV5-1	TRBJ2-6	CASSPQGRSSGANVLTF
TRBV7-3	TRBJ2-1	CASSLVRADYNEQFF
TRBV7-2	TRBJ2-1	CASSSTHGGLTYNEQFF
TRBV5-1	TRBJ2-1	CASSLEASSYNEQFF
TRBV6-5	TRBJ2-5	CASSFGLAGSATQYF